This T cell receptor (beta chain) was captured by sequencing in a study of blood T cells in healthy people across ages. CDR3 size: 13 residues. V was pared by 5 bases and J by 12 bases, with 19 bases between. The germline V gene encodes CDR1 SGHTA and CDR2 FQGNSA. The authors ran a second PCR of about 6 to 12 cycles using a sample-barcoded 5' primer and a J-beta primer mix. MiXCR was run by TCRdb on the 5' RACE reads, yielding one entry per CDR3 protein. The sample gives 750,000 to 950,000 distinct CDR3 sequences, almost 30% of which show up once; 10% is in the top ten. This clonotype was counted at least ten times. This sample was shared with a second study, whose subject was T cells of mothers and their children. That study reports: The sample comes from fewer than ten healthy Caucasian donors: mothers and children. RNA extracted was entirely used for cDNA synthesis, approximately 1.5 ug per 15 ul.

This clonotype was obtained from a middle-aged woman in good health. The chain joins TRBV7-2 to TRBJ1-2, with D possibly matching TRBD1 (6 bases). The material sequenced was blood. This CDR3 reads CASSQANRATDTF. CDR3 in DNA: TGTGCCAGCAGCCAAGCCAACAGGGCGACGGACACCTTC.